The 28 T cell receptor beta chains listed next were all sequenced from one sample in a study of shared clonotypes between healthy human individuals (dated by TCRdb to between 2020 and 2021). Library creation used the immunoSEQ multiplex PCR assay. TCRdb retrieved this table from immuneACCESS and kept in-frame rearrangements only. Not all clones are present; in checked studies, unresolved V genes account for under half, and no reason is known for the remainder. The sample contains millions of clones, 85% to 95% of them found a single time. 0.13% of the sample comes from the top ten. The sample consisted of naive CD4+ T cells sorted from blood. The sample's cell subset or site label is to be understood as: CD45RA+ positively selected. Source of these receptors: a man aged 18 to 35 in good health.

In this sample, this clone turned up once. The chain links TRBV11-2 to TRBJ2-1; TRBD1 or TRBD2 may be the D gene (5 bases each). Per the germline V gene, CDR1 is SGHAT and CDR2 is FQNNGV. V gave up 2 bases and J gave up 0 bases, with 14 bases separating them. The CDR3 contains 17 residues. This CDR3 is CASSLSGGKSSYNEQFF. CDR3 nucleotide sequence: TGTGCCAGCAGCTTAAGTGGGGGAAAGAGCTCCTACAATGAGCAGTTCTTC.

The V gene is TRBV30, the J gene TRBJ2-7; D not resolved. Germline V CDR1 and CDR2: GTSNPN, SVGIG (reference sequence). The CDR3 has 14 amino acids. Trimming took 5 bases from V and 3 from J, leaving 17 bases between them. In DNA form, the CDR3 reads TGTGCCTGGGGGGAAAAGGCCCTAGGCTACGAGCAGTACTTC. This codes for CAWGEKALGYEQYF.

V gene TRBV30 combines with J gene TRBJ2-4, with 8 positions matching TRBD1. The germline V gene encodes CDR1 GTSNPN and CDR2 SVGIG (reference sequence). Trimming at V came to 1 base and at J to 2 bases, leaving 10 bases not matched to a gene. This CDR3 has 17 amino acids. CDR3: CAWSARQGITTKNIQYF. The CDR3 DNA is TGTGCCTGGAGTGCCCGACAGGGGATCACTACCAAAAACATTCAGTACTTC.

This chain joins TRBV15 and TRBJ1-3, with TRBD1 matching over 8 bases. CDR3 length equals 14 residues. CDR1 is LNHNV and CDR2 is YYDKDF in the germline V gene (reference sequence). After removal of 5 bases from V and 2 bases from J, the junction contained 2 bases not matched to a gene. The DNA of the CDR3 is TGTGCCACCAGCCAGGGGGCGCCTGGAAACACCATATATTTT. This translates into CATSQGAPGNTIYF.

The chain employs TRBV29-1 and TRBJ1-1, with unresolved D. Looked up from germline, CDR1 is SQVTM and CDR2 is ANQGSEA. The CDR3 consists of 12 residues. Trimming stripped 4 bases from V and 0 bases from J, with 6 bases between. The DNA for the CDR3 is TGCAGCGTTGTAAGAATGAACACTGAAGCTTTCTTT. It codes for CSVVRMNTEAFF.

The chain's CDR3 is CASNREGPYEQYF. The DNA for the CDR3 is TGTGCCAGCAATCGGGAGGGCCCGTACGAGCAGTACTTC. J is TRBJ2-7 and V is TRBV2, with 8 bases fitting TRBD2. The V gene end was trimmed by 7 bases and the J gene end by 4 bases; junction bases not matched to a gene: 6. Germline loops: CDR1 SNHLY, CDR2 FYNNEI. The CDR3 length is 13 residues.

Concerning this clone itself: Different DNA sequences within this sample yield the same CDR3. This sequence joins TRBV18 and TRBJ1-1; possibly TRBD1 for D (5 bases). Per germline, CDR1 KGHSH and CDR2 LQKENI. V was cut by 3 bases and J by 2 bases, with 10 bases left in between. The CDR3 consists of 14 residues. CDR3 in DNA: TGTGCCAGCTCACCGGGGACGGGAAACACTGAAGCTTTCTTT. Protein sequence: CASSPGTGNTEAFF.

V usage is TRBV27 and J usage is TRBJ2-1; the D is unclear. This CDR3 region has 14 residues. The germline V gene encodes CDR1 MNHEY and CDR2 SMNVEV (reference sequence). Trimming took off 5 bases at V and 3 bases at J, with 11 bases between the two ends. The CDR3: CASSPRSDYNEQFF. As DNA, the CDR3 is TGTGCCAGCAGTCCCCGCTCTGACTACAATGAGCAGTTCTTC.

The chain carries TRBV5-4 and TRBJ2-7; 11 bases map to TRBD2. The V gene's germline CDR1 is SGHNT and CDR2 YYREEE (reference sequence). The CDR3 loop spans 15 amino acids. Losses at the gene ends were 5 bases for V and 3 bases for J; bases not matched to a gene: 7. CDR3 nucleotides: TGTGCCAGCAGTATGGGACTAGCGGACCTCTACGAGCAGTACTTC. Translated: CASSMGLADLYEQYF.

This sequence joins TRBV11-2 and TRBJ1-2; a possible D gene is TRBD1 (5 bases). This CDR3 contains 14 residues. The germline V and J ends were trimmed by 3 bases and 0 bases, with 8 bases remaining between them. Germline values: CDR1 SGHAT, CDR2 FQNNGV. DNA of the CDR3: TGTGCCAGCAGCTTGGGACTAGCTAACTATGGCTACACCTTC. Its protein product is CASSLGLANYGYTF.

The rearrangement joins TRBV7-3 to TRBJ2-3; D may correspond to TRBD1 or TRBD2 (5 bases each). The CDR3 is made up of 15 amino acids. The V gene lost 4 bases and the J gene lost 7 bases, with 18 bases spanning the gap. In germline, CDR1 is SGHTA, CDR2 FQGTGA. The CDR3 loop reads CASSSQLGVPYTQYF. For the CDR3, the DNA is TGTGCCAGCAGCTCCCAATTGGGGGTTCCATATACGCAGTATTTT.

A note on this clone: The same CDR3 can be traced to other DNA sequences in this sample. The genes are TRBV5-4 and TRBJ2-7; 9 nucleotides line up with TRBD1. The CDR3 runs 14 residues. The V and J ends lost 4 bases and 3 bases, in that order; junction bases with no gene match: 5. CDR1 is SGHNT and CDR2 is YYREEE in the germline V gene (reference sequence). CDR3 protein: CASSPGQGIYEQYF. The CDR3 nucleotides are TGTGCCAGCAGCCCGGGACAGGGAATCTACGAGCAGTACTTC.

This chain links TRBV6-6 with TRBJ2-7; D is unresolved. The length of the CDR3 is 11 residues. The germline V and J ends were trimmed by 5 bases and 5 bases, with 7 bases remaining between them. Germline V gene sequence: CDR1 MNHNY, CDR2 SVGAGI (reference sequence). The CDR3, as DNA: TGTGCCAGCAGTCGATTAGACGAGCAGTACTTC. Protein: CASSRLDEQYF.

V usage is TRBV19 and J usage is TRBJ2-7; TRBD2 matches at 9 bases. Germline V gene lookup returns CDR1 LNHDA and CDR2 SQIVND (reference sequence). The length of the CDR3 is 16 residues. J was trimmed by 3 bases and V by 3 bases; bases with no gene match: 9. The DNA of the CDR3 is TGTGCCAGTAGTATCGATAGCGGGGGATCCTACTACGAGCAGTACTTC. Protein: CASSIDSGGSYYEQYF.

The chain carries TRBV12-5 and TRBJ1-3; D remains unclear. V was shortened by 6 bases and J by 0 bases, with 9 bases between the two germline ends. Germline values: CDR1 LGHNT, CDR2 FRNRAP. The CDR3 loop spans 14 amino acids. In nucleotides, the CDR3 is TGTGCTAGTGGATACAGTACCTCTGGAAACACCATATATTTT. Amino acids: CASGYSTSGNTIYF. The whole variable domain, remainder taken from reference TRBV12-5 and TRBJ1-3, is DARVTQTPRHKVTEMGQEVTMRCQPILGHNTVFWYRQTMMQGLELLAYFRNRAPLDDSGMPKDRFSAEMPDATLATLKIQPSEPRDSAVYFCASGYSTSGNTIYFGEGSWLTVV.

CDR3 sequence: CASSSDKNTEAFF. The CDR3 DNA sequence: TGTGCCAGCAGCTCCGACAAGAACACTGAAGCTTTCTTT. The chain joins TRBV2 to TRBJ1-1; no definite D call. V lost 6 bases, J lost 1 base, and 9 bases lay in between. The germline V gene has CDR1 SNHLY and CDR2 FYNNEI. The CDR3 has 13 residues.

Only one count was recorded for this clone. The J gene is TRBJ2-2, the V gene TRBV4-3; D is ambiguous. This CDR3 is built from 15 residues. Trimming pared 1 base from V and 6 bases from J, leaving 12 bases between. Looked up from germline, CDR1 is LGHNA and CDR2 is YSLEER. In nucleotides, the CDR3 is TGCGCCAGCAGCCAAGTAGAGGCCCTCCCCGGGGAGCTGTTTTTT. Its protein is CASSQVEALPGELFF.

This chain connects TRBV28 to TRBJ2-7, with a possible D match to TRBD1 (5 bases). Trimming removed 1 base from V and 2 bases from J, with 15 bases in between. The V gene's germline CDR1 is MDHEN and CDR2 SYDVKM. The CDR3 sequence is 16 residues long. The CDR3 DNA follows: TGTGCCAGCAGTTTATTTCTAGTTACAGGAACCTACGAGCAGTACTTC. It specifies CASSLFLVTGTYEQYF.

The chain is built from TRBV7-2 and TRBJ2-1; D is ambiguous. The germline V gene has CDR1 SGHTA and CDR2 FQGNSA. The CDR3 totals 15 residues. The V gene lost 4 bases and the J gene lost 0 bases, with 10 bases spanning the gap. CDR3: CASSSSLGSYNEQFF. CDR3 DNA: TGTGCCAGCAGCTCCTCTCTGGGCTCCTACAATGAGCAGTTCTTC.

This chain uses TRBV6-1 with TRBJ1-2; D may be TRBD1 (6 bases). The CDR3 runs 13 residues. Germline V lookup: CDR1 MNHNS, CDR2 SASEGT. Trimming stripped 4 bases from V and 6 bases from J, with 12 bases between. The CDR3, as DNA: TGTGCCAGCAGTGGAGGGGGTATTGATGGCTACACCTTC. It yields the protein CASSGGGIDGYTF.

The chain uses TRBV19 and TRBJ2-3; D gene unclear. Germline V gene sequence: CDR1 LNHDA, CDR2 SQIVND (reference sequence). The CDR3 is 11 amino acids. V was cut by 5 bases and J by 5 bases, with 5 bases left in between. The CDR3 region has the DNA TGTGCCAGTAGTTTCGTAGATACGCAGTATTTT. This translates into CASSFVDTQYF.

The chain couples TRBV15 to TRBJ1-4; TRBD1 aligns across 10 bases. The ends lost 5 bases at V and 8 bases at J; junction bases unmatched: 8. Germline lookup yields CDR1 LNHNV and CDR2 YYDKDF (reference sequence). This CDR3 spans 15 amino acids. CDR3 protein: CATSDRGREGEKLFF. The CDR3 region has the DNA TGTGCCACCAGCGACAGGGGGCGCGAAGGAGAAAAACTGTTTTTT.

V and J are TRBV12-5 and TRBJ1-3; tentative D call: TRBD1 (6 bases). There are 16 residues in the CDR3. CDR1 and CDR2 (germline): LGHNT, FRNRAP. The V end lost 5 bases, the J end lost 5 bases, and 19 bases lay between the germline ends. In nucleotides, the CDR3 is TGTGCTAGTGGTCGCGAAGCGGGGGGCCAAAGAAACACCATATATTTT. It encodes CASGREAGGQRNTIYF.

The V gene is TRBV2, the J gene TRBJ1-5; 8 bases line up with TRBD1. With V trimmed by 6 bases and J by 2 bases, 6 bases remained unmatched. The germline CDR1 and CDR2 sequences are SNHLY and FYNNEI. CDR3 length: 15 amino acids. DNA for the CDR3: TGTGCCAGCAGCGACAGGGGAATTGGCAATCAGCCCCAGCATTTT. Its protein product is CASSDRGIGNQPQHF. Using reference TRBV2 and TRBJ1-5 for the parts outside the CDR3, the full variable domain is EPEVTQTPSHQVTQMGQEVILRCVPISNHLYFYWYRQILGQKVEFLVSFYNNEISEKSEIFDDQFSVERPDGSNFTLKIRSTKLEDSAMYFCASSDRGIGNQPQHFGDGTRLSIL.

The rearrangement links TRBV6-1 to TRBJ2-7; TRBD1 matches 7 bases. CDR3 length: 14 residues. Germline V gene data show CDR1 as MNHNS and CDR2 as SASEGT. V trimming: 3 bases; J trimming: 2 bases; junction bases outside the gene matches: 4. As DNA, the CDR3 is TGTGCCAGCAGTGACCGGGACAGTACCTACGAGCAGTACTTC. It yields the protein CASSDRDSTYEQYF.

This clone was detected once. V gene TRBV11-3 combines with J gene TRBJ2-5; no definite D call. The germline gives CDR1 SGHNT, CDR2 YENEEA. The CDR3 consists of 13 residues. V shed 3 bases and J shed 5 bases, with 10 bases lying between them. The CDR3 protein is CASSFSGGETQYF. The DNA of the CDR3 is TGTGCCAGCAGCTTTAGTGGCGGCGAGACCCAGTACTTC.

This CDR3 is CASSGGLAMNTGELFF. The CDR3 bases are TGTGCCAGCAGCGGGGGACTAGCCATGAACACCGGGGAGCTGTTTTTT. The chain couples TRBV9 to TRBJ2-2, with TRBD2 matching 9 bases. Trimming took 3 bases from V and 1 from J; bases not matched to a gene: 4. This CDR3 has 16 residues. Germline CDR1 is SGDLS and CDR2 is YYNGEE.

The CDR3 loop reads CASSPDTGLTEAFF. The DNA for the CDR3 is TGTGCCAGCAGCCCGGACACAGGGCTAACTGAAGCTTTCTTT. The V gene is TRBV7-3, the J gene TRBJ1-1; possible D gene TRBD1, 6 bases. V was clipped by 5 bases and J by 5 bases, with 15 bases between them. Germline V gives CDR1 SGHTA, CDR2 FQGTGA. The CDR3 is made up of 14 amino acids.